This passage covers 4 T cell receptor beta chains from one sample sequenced in a study of human T cells and chemical hapten exposure. TCRdb reprocessed the RACE reads with MiXCR, giving one entry per CDR3 protein. Of approximately 340,000 distinct CDR3 sequences in the sample, around 7% were seen once. Time point reported: patch test 1, 2 weeks after DPC sensitization. Treatment described: therapeutic diphenylcyclopropenone sensitization with weekly scalp DPC. This sample comprised whole blood, obtained in connection with sensitization to the hapten diphenylcyclopropenone (DPC). These receptors were obtained from a woman aged 18-29 years with alopecia areata. Some clones in this sample may be carry-over from other donors' samples.

This clonotype has ten or more counts. This chain uses TRBV28 with TRBJ2-6, with D perhaps assigned TRBD1 or TRBD2 (6 bases each). This CDR3 is built from 15 residues. V lost 7 bases, J lost 4 bases, and 14 bases lay in between. CDR1 and CDR2 (germline): MDHEN, SYDVKM. The CDR3 nucleotides read TGTGCCAGCATCCGGGGGCAAGCAGGGGCCAACGTCCTGACTTTC. It specifies CASIRGQAGANVLTF.

To note about this clonotype: Since a much larger clone is just one base distant, this may be a read error. The chain couples TRBV3-1 to TRBJ2-7; perhaps TRBD1 as D (6 bases). Trimming pared 1 base from V and 5 bases from J, leaving 12 bases between. CDR3 size: 14 residues. Germline CDR1 is LGHDT and CDR2 is YNNKEL (reference sequence). CDR3 region: CASSQAGRTDEQYF. As DNA, the CDR3 is TGTGCCAGCAGCCAAGCAGGACGGACAGACGAGCAGTACTTC.

J is TRBJ2-7 and V is TRBV29-1, with D tentatively TRBD2 (6 bases). This CDR3 comprises 14 residues. V shed 4 bases and J shed 3 bases, with 16 bases lying between them. Germline V gives CDR1 SQVTM, CDR2 ANQGSEA. In DNA form, the CDR3 reads TGCAGCGTTGGGGGGGACCTGACCAACTACGAGCAGTACTTC. Amino acid sequence: CSVGGDLTNYEQYF.

The table lists this clonotype with many counts. The chain combines TRBV12-3 or TRBV12-4 with TRBJ1-2, with TRBD1 matching over 9 bases. CDR3 length equals 16 residues. The V segment lost 6 bases and the J segment 4 bases; nucleotides outside the gene matches: 12. The CDR3 sequence is CASSQGTGQGRYGYTF. CDR3 in DNA: TGTGCCAGCAGCCAGGGAACGGGACAGGGACGCTATGGCTACACCTTC.